This T cell receptor beta chain was documented in a study of T cell changes during pregnancy in multiple sclerosis. Method: immunoSEQ multiplex PCR; TCRdb's copy keeps in-frame clones and lacks some. The sample shows about 31,000 clones, around 91% of them seen only once. Germline V gene lookup returns CDR1 KGHSY and CDR2 FQNENV. The length of the CDR3 is 15 residues. The J segment lost 0 bases and the V segment lost 2 bases, leaving 0 bases of the junction unmatched. The sample consisted of CD8+ T cells from peripheral blood mononuclear cells, taken in the second trimester of pregnancy. The receptor's source is a female donor with multiple sclerosis, enrolled in a pregnancy study. J is TRBJ2-7 and V is TRBV16, with 11 bases identical to TRBD2. CDR3 nucleotides: TGTGCCAGCAGCCAAGGGACTAGCGGCTCCTACGAGCAGTACTTC. Translated, it gives CASSQGTSGSYEQYF. Full variable domain (rest looked up from reference TRBV16 and TRBJ2-7): GEEVAQTPKHLVRGEGQKAKLYCAPIKGHSYVFWYQQVLKNEFKFLISFQNENVFDETGMPKERFSAKCLPNSPCSLEIQATKLEDSAVYFCASSQGTSGSYEQYFGPGTRLTVT.